This TCR beta chain was captured by sequencing in a study of T cell responses to AZD1222 COVID-19 vaccine. Germline loops: CDR1 SGHTS, CDR2 YDEGEE. The V end was cut by 4 bases, the J end by 1 base, with 9 bases between. This CDR3 contains 14 residues. Assay used: immunoSEQ multiplex PCR; TCRdb lists only in-frame clones, some missing. The sample has around 95,000 clones; about 87% are singletons. This TCR derives from an adult in good health. This chain connects TRBV5-8 to TRBJ1-5; unclear D gene. Sequenced here: peripheral blood, sampled on day 0 of MenACWY control vaccination. The CDR3 region has the DNA TGTGCCAGCAGCCCGGGTCTAAGCAATCAGCCCCAGCATTTT. It is translated as CASSPGLSNQPQHF. The full variable domain, its missing parts supplied by reference TRBV5-8 and TRBJ1-5, is EAGVTQSPTHLIKTRGQQATLRCSPISGHTSVYWYQQALGLGLQFLLWYDEGEERNRGNFPPRFSGRQFPNYSSELNVNALELEDSALYLCASSPGLSNQPQHFGDGTRLSIL.